The 9 T cell receptor beta chains presented below share a single source sample, sequenced in a study of metastatic and nonmetastatic thyroid tumors. Among the patients, none had received any treatment before thyroid surgery. TCRdb called clones again from the PCR reads with MiXCR. This table holds some 22,000 clones, around 21% found once. Sequenced material: blood. The receptor set was obtained from a male donor with papillary thyroid cancer or a benign thyroid nodule (not recorded which). Some clones in this sample may be carry-over from other donors' samples.

The V call is TRBV5-1, the J call TRBJ2-1; 9 positions agree with TRBD2. There are 15 residues in the CDR3. After removal of 4 bases from V and 1 base from J, the junction contained 3 bases not matched to a gene. Germline V gene sequence: CDR1 SGHRS, CDR2 YFSETQ. DNA for the CDR3: TGCGCCAGCAGCACTACTAGCGGGTCCTACAATGAGCAGTTCTTC. It encodes CASSTTSGSYNEQFF.

The gene calls are TRBV11-2 and TRBJ1-1, with D uncertain. Germline lookup yields CDR1 SGHAT and CDR2 FQNNGV. The CDR3 length is 14 residues. Between the trimmed V and J ends, which lost 1 base and 1 base, there was a span of 7 bases. This chain's CDR3 is CASSLGTENTEAFF. The CDR3, as DNA: TGTGCCAGCAGCTTAGGGACGGAGAACACTGAAGCTTTCTTT. The full variable domain, its missing parts supplied by reference TRBV11-2 and TRBJ1-1, is EAGVAQSPRYKIIEKRQSVAFWCNPISGHATLYWYQQILGQGPKLLIQFQNNGVVDDSQLPKDRFSAERLKGVDSTLKIQPAKLEDSAVYLCASSLGTENTEAFFGQGTRLTVV.

This clone rates as medium-sized. The chain combines TRBV6-2 or TRBV6-3 with TRBJ2-7; D may be TRBD1 or TRBD2 (5 bases each). Trimming stripped 1 base from V and 2 bases from J, with 12 bases between. Germline loops: CDR1 MNHEY, CDR2 SVGEGT. The CDR3 extends over 15 amino acids. The CDR3 nucleotides read TGTGCCAGCAGTTACTTTGGACGAGGGGCCTACGAGCAGTACTTC. Translated: CASSYFGRGAYEQYF.

This clone was seen a handful of times. CDR3 in amino acids: CASSLAGTGETGELFF. The CDR3 DNA sequence: TGCGCCAGCAGCTTGGCCGGGACAGGGGAAACCGGGGAGCTGTTTTTT. V gene TRBV5-1 combines with J gene TRBJ2-2; 10 bases are shared with TRBD1. Unmatched junction bases numbered 4, after V lost 0 bases and J lost 5 bases. Germline CDR1 reads SGHRS; CDR2 reads YFSETQ. The CDR3 has 16 residues.

The genes are TRBV7-3 and TRBJ2-5; 7 nucleotides match TRBD2. V dropped 3 bases and J dropped 9; count of bases not matched to a gene: 10. The CDR3 totals 14 residues. The V gene's germline CDR1 is SGHTA and CDR2 FQGTGA. The CDR3 nucleotides read TGTGCCAGCAGCTTGGGAGTCGGGGGGATGTCCCAGTACTTC. This encodes CASSLGVGGMSQYF.

In this sample, this clone turned up many times. The chain combines TRBV30 with TRBJ2-1; 11 bases fit TRBD2. J was trimmed by 7 bases and V by 1 base; bases with no gene match: 9. The V gene's germline CDR1 is GTSNPN and CDR2 SVGIG (reference sequence). The length of the CDR3 is 16 residues. This CDR3 reads CAWSASGRSLYNEQFF. The CDR3, as DNA: TGTGCCTGGAGTGCTAGCGGGAGGTCTTTGTATAATGAGCAGTTCTTC.

Points on this clone: Germline and junction disagree at one end, which may indicate a read error. The chain joins TRBV4-1 to TRBJ2-2, with D unclear. Germline V gene sequence: CDR1 MGHRA, CDR2 YSYEKL. CDR3 length: 17 amino acids. The CDR3 loop is CASSQGAWVCGTVELFF. CDR3 nucleotide sequence: TGCGCCAGCAGCCAAGGGGCGTGGGTGTGTGGCACCGTGGAGCTGTTTTTT.

This clone was picked up many times. This chain uses TRBV12-3 or TRBV12-4 with TRBJ2-5; D gene uncertain. This CDR3 comprises 15 residues. V was cut by 2 bases and J by 2 bases, with 12 bases left in between. Here the CDR3 reads CASSLYGTDQETQYF. CDR3 sequence (DNA): TGTGCCAGCAGTTTATATGGTACAGATCAAGAGACCCAGTACTTC.

This chain links TRBV12-3 or TRBV12-4 with TRBJ1-1, with D hard to call. V dropped 4 bases and J dropped 3 bases, with 6 bases sitting between them. The CDR3 totals 12 residues. The CDR3: CASSWSDTEAFF. DNA of the CDR3: TGTGCCAGCAGTTGGTCCGACACTGAAGCTTTCTTT.